This T cell receptor beta chain originates from a study of beta chain features in type 1 diabetes. A word on this clone: The antigen is not known.

What was sequenced were expressed TCRB transcripts, since all of the isolated RNA had been reverse transcribed. There were approximately 3.5 million reads on average in the naive, central memory and regulatory T cell samples. The method was immunoSEQ multiplex PCR; TCRdb's version includes in-frame clones alone and lacks a portion of them. The sample shows 250,000 to 300,000 clones, 7.5% to 9.5% of them seen only once. Whole-study results and caveats: The naive, central memory and Treg TCRB repertoires showed an apparent similarity that was greater among patients than among healthy donors. The influence of HLA type on TCRB rearrangement stayed undetermined.

CD4+ naive, central memory, regulatory and stem cell-like memory cells were sorted via CD45RO/CCR7/CD25/CD127/CD95/CD27. CDR3 length equals 12 residues. Unmatched junction bases numbered 7, after V lost 2 bases and J lost 12 bases. Germline-derived CDR1 and CDR2 are MDHEN and SYDVKM. The chain joins TRBV28 to TRBJ2-7, with 7 bases that match TRBD1. Input material: central memory CD4+ T cells from blood. This TCR was sampled from a woman between 18 and 30 years old in good health. The chain's CDR3 is CASSLRTGAMYV. The CDR3 DNA is TGTGCCAGCAGTTTAAGGACAGGCGCTATGTACGTC.